The text below deals with one T cell receptor beta chain. What it binds is unknown. Some clones are missing from TCRdb's copy, which holds only in-frame ones; the method was immunoSEQ multiplex PCR. The repertoire holds roughly 50,000 clones, with over 70% as singletons. Trimming shortened V by 4 bases and J by 6 bases, and 13 bases separated the two germline ends. The CDR3 has 14 amino acids. Looked up from germline, CDR1 is LGHDT and CDR2 is YNNKEL (reference sequence). These data are taken from a study of T cells in tumors after PD-1 blockade. Study background: Patients received pembrolizumab 200 mg every 3 weeks or cemiplimab 350 mg every 2 weeks. Some patients also took daily vismodegib 150 mg during anti-PD-1 treatment. Peripheral blood samples averaged approximately 37,000 unique clonotypes and 95,000 to 120,000 templates. Study results and caveats: Approximately 41% of tumor TCR clonotypes were also found in blood.

The sample consisted of PBMCs, taken before anti-PD-1 treatment. This rearrangement joins TRBV3-1 (or the pseudogene TRBV3-2) to TRBJ2-1; TRBD2 might be the D (6 bases). This TCR was sampled from a human donor with basal cell carcinoma. The CDR3 nucleotides read TGTGCCAGCAGCCCCCGGCTAGCGAGCAATGAGCAGTTCTTC. It yields the protein CASSPRLASNEQFF.